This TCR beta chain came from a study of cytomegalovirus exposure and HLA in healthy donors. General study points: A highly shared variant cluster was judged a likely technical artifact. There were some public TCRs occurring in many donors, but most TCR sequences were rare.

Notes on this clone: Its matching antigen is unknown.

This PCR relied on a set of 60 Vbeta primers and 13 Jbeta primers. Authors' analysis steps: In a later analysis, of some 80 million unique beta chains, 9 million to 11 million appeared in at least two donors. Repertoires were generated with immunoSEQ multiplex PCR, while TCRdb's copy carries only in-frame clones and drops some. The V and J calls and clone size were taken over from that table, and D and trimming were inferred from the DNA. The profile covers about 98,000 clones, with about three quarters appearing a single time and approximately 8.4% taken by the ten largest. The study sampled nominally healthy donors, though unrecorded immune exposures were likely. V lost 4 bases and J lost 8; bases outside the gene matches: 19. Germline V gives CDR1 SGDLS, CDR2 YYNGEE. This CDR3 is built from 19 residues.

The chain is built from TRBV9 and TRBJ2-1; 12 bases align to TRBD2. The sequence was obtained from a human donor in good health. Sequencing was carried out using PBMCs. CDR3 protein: CASSHGTSGQRRSPDEQFF. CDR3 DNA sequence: TGTGCCAGCAGCCACGGGACTAGCGGGCAGAGACGATCGCCGGATGAGCAGTTCTTC.